This T cell receptor (beta chain) comes out of a study of yellow fever vaccine responses in identical twins. Study-wide results and caveats: Reports say the vaccine T cell response in twins looked partly convergent and partly personalized.

TCRdb reanalysed the RT-PCR reads using MiXCR and keeps one entry per CDR3 protein. Here the sample spans tens of thousands of distinct CDR3 sequences, roughly 80% being singletons. V shed 1 base and J shed 3 bases, with 18 bases lying between them. Germline lookup yields CDR1 SGHAT and CDR2 FQNNGV. The CDR3 sequence is 17 residues long. Points on this clonotype: The antigen is unknown.

This chain uses TRBV11-2 with TRBJ1-1, with D tentatively TRBD1 (6 bases). This TCR came from a young woman who received the yellow fever vaccine. The material was T cells from blood (PBMCs), unsorted or a sorted subset (not recorded which), obtained before or after yellow fever vaccination (not recorded which). The CDR3 region has the DNA TGTGCCAGCAGCTTAGGCATGGGGGCGCTTAAGTACACTGAAGCTTTCTTT. This encodes CASSLGMGALKYTEAFF.